This note documents a single TCR beta chain sequence. The target antigen is unknown. Terminally differentiated effector memory CD45RA+ cells were excluded from the naive CD8 cells, which were CD45RO-negative and positively selected for CCR7. Every one of the donors was a Caucasian adult that lived in Nashville, Tennessee. TCRdb's copy holds only in-frame clones and misses some; the assay was immunoSEQ multiplex PCR. Of fewer than 1 million clones detected, approximately 96% appear once; the ten largest clones hold under 0.25%. This entry belongs to a study of shared clonotypes between healthy human individuals. Notes on the study in general: Relative to memory subsets, naive subsets generally showed larger estimated richness.

The germline gives CDR1 WSHSY, CDR2 SAAADI. The CDR3 covers 15 residues. V dropped 1 base and J dropped 4; count of bases not matched to a gene: 6. The sequencing input was naive CD8+ T cells sorted from blood. The gene calls are TRBV10-2 and TRBJ2-7; 8 bases agree with TRBD2. This clonotype was obtained from a man aged 25-45 years in good health. DNA for the CDR3: TGCGCCAGCAGTGAGTTGCGGGAGGCTTGGTACGAGCAGTACTTC. It codes for CASSELREAWYEQYF.